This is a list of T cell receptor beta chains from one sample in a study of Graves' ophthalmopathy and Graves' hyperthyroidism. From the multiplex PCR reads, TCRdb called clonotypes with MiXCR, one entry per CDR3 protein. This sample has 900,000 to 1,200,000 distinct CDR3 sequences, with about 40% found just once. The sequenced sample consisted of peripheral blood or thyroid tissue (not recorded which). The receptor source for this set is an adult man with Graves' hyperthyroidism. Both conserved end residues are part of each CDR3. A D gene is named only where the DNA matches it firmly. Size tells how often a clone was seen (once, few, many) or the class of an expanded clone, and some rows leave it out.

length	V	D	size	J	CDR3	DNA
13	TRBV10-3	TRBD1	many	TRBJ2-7	CATRDRGAYEQYF	TGTGCCACGCGGGACAGGGGAGCGTACGAGCAGTACTTC
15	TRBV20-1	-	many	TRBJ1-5	CSAAPRVSGNQPQHF	TGCAGTGCTGCCCCCAGGGTCTCGGGCAATCAGCCCCAGCATTTT
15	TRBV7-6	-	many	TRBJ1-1	CASSLDAGRRTEAFF	TGTGCCAGCAGCTTAGACGCAGGGCGGAGGACTGAAGCTTTCTTT
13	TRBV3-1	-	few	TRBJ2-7	CASSREPRGEQYF	TGTGCCAGCAGCCGGGAACCACGGGGCGAGCAGTACTTC
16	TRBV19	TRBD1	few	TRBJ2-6	CASSIQQGAGANVLTF	TGTGCCAGTAGTATACAACAGGGGGCCGGGGCCAACGTCCTGACTTTC
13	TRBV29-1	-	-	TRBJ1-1	CSVGLGLNTEAFF	TGCAGCGTTGGGTTGGGATTGAACACTGAAGCTTTCTTT
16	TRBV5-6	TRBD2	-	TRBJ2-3	CASSLAGRALADTQYF	TGTGCCAGCAGCTTGGCCGGGAGGGCCTTGGCAGATACGCAGTATTTT
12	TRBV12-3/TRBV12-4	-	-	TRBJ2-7	CASRTVLFEQYF	TGTGCCAGCCGGACGGTTCTATTCGAGCAGTACTTC
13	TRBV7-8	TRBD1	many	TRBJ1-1	CASSLRTGGEAFF	TGTGCCAGCAGCCTTCGGACAGGAGGAGAAGCTTTCTTT
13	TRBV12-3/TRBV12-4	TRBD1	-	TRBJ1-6	CASSTGGGWPLHF	TGTGCCAGCAGTACAGGGGGCGGATGGCCCCTCCACTTT
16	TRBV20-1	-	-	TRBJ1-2	CSARLAGGQRRDGYTF	TGCAGTGCAAGACTAGCGGGGGGCCAACGTAGGGATGGCTACACCTTC
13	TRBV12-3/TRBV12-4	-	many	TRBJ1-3	CASSFRSGNTIYF	TGTGCCAGCAGTTTCAGGTCTGGAAACACCATATATTTT
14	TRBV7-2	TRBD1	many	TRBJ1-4	CASSKTGLNEKLFF	TGTGCCAGCAGCAAGACAGGGCTTAATGAAAAACTGTTTTTT
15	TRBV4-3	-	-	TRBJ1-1	CASSQVVALRTEALF	TGCGCCAGCAGCCAAGTCGTGGCCTTACGAACTGAAGCTCTCTTT
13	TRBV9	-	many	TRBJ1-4	CASSAGPSEKLFF	TGTGCCAGCAGCGCCGGACCTAGTGAAAAACTGTTTTTT
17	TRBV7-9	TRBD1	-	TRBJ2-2	CASSQRSGTGFAGELFF	TGTGCCAGCAGCCAAAGATCCGGGACAGGTTTTGCCGGGGAGCTGTTTTTT
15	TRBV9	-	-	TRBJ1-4	CASSVDGVGGEKLFF	TGTGCCAGCAGCGTAGACGGGGTCGGTGGAGAAAAACTGTTTTTT
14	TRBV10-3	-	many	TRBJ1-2	CAISEQAYGDGYTF	TGTGCCATCAGTGAGCAAGCATATGGGGATGGCTACACCTTC
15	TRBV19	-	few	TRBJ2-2	CASSTRRPSTGELFF	TGTGCCAGTTCAACTCGACGTCCTTCGACCGGGGAGCTGTTTTTT
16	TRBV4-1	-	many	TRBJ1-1	CASSHGPQGRNTEAFF	TGCGCCAGCAGCCATGGGCCACAGGGACGGAACACTGAAGCTTTCTTT
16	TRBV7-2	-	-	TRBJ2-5	CASSLTATGGEETQYF	TGTGCCAGCAGCTTGACAGCGACAGGTGGGGAAGAGACCCAGTACTTC
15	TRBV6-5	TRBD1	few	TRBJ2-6	CASSSTRDRVNVLTF	TGTGCCAGCAGTTCAACCCGGGACAGGGTTAACGTCCTGACTTTC
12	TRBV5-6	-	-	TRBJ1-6	CASSQGASPLHF	TGTGCCAGCAGCCAAGGGGCTTCACCCCTCCACTTT
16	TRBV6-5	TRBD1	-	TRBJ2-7	CASSDTNRDRGYEQYF	TGTGCCAGCAGTGACACGAACAGGGACAGGGGCTACGAGCAGTACTTC
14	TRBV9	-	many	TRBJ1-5	CASSPNVANQPQHF	TGTGCCAGCAGCCCCAACGTAGCTAATCAGCCCCAGCATTTT
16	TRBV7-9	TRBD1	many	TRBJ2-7	CASSRSLGQGAYEQYF	TGTGCCAGCAGCCGCAGCCTCGGACAGGGGGCCTACGAGCAGTACTTC
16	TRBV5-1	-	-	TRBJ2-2	CASSLNLLENTGELFF	TGCGCCAGCAGCTTGAATCTTCTGGAAAACACCGGGGAGCTGTTTTTT
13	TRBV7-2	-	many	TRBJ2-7	CASSSRPSYEQYF	TGTGCCAGCAGCTCTCGACCCTCATACGAGCAGTACTTC
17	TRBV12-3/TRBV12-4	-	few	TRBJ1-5	CASSLVLGGYSNQPQHF	TGTGCCAGCAGTTTAGTACTGGGGGGTTATAGCAATCAGCCCCAGCATTTT
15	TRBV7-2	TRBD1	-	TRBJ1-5	CASSMGRGDNQPQHF	TGTGCCAGTAGTATGGGCAGGGGGGACAATCAGCCCCAGCATTTT
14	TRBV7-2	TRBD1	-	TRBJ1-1	CASSSTGDHRRAFF	TGTGCCAGCAGCTCCACAGGGGACCACAGAAGGGCTTTCTTT
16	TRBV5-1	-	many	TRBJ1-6	CASSLDLAGSNSPLHF	TGCGCCAGCAGCTTGGATCTTGCAGGGTCGAATTCACCCCTCCACTTT
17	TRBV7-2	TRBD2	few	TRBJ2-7	CASSLGVGTSGLYEQYF	TGTGCCAGCAGCTTAGGCGTAGGGACTAGCGGCCTCTACGAGCAGTACTTC
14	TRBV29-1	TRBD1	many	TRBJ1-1	CSVVSQGVVAEAFF	TGCAGCGTTGTTTCTCAGGGGGTGGTAGCTGAAGCTTTCTTT
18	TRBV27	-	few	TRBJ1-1	CASSLVARVGAMNTEAFF	TGTGCCAGCAGTTTAGTGGCACGGGTGGGGGCCATGAACACTGAAGCTTTCTTT
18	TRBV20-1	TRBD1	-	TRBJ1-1	CSARPRVGPGQGNTEAFF	TGCAGTGCTAGACCCCGAGTTGGACCGGGACAGGGGAACACTGAAGCTTTCTTT
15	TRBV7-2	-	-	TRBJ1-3	CASSQPGAEGNTIYF	TGTGCCAGCAGCCAACCGGGGGCCGAGGGAAACACCATATATTTT
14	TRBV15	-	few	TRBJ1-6	CATSREGRDSPLHF	TGTGCCACCAGCAGAGAGGGCAGGGACTCACCCCTCCACTTT
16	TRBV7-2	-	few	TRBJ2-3	CASSPRQFSSTDTQYF	TGTGCCAGCAGCCCGAGACAGTTCTCCAGCACAGATACGCAGTATTTT
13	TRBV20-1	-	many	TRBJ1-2	CSAHPTGSYGYTF	TGCAGTGCTCACCCTACAGGGTCCTATGGCTACACCTTC
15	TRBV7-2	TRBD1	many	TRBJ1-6	CASSLTGTANSPLHF	TGTGCCAGCAGCTTAACCGGGACAGCAAATTCACCCCTCCACTTT
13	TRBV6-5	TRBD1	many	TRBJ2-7	CASAGTGNYEQYF	TGTGCCAGCGCCGGGACAGGTAACTACGAGCAGTACTTC
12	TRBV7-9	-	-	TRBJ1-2	CASSLPGPGYTF	TGTGCCAGCAGCCTCCCAGGCCCCGGGTACACCTTC
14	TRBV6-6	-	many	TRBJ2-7	CASSYQDRIYEQYF	TGTGCCAGCAGTTACCAGGACAGAATTTACGAGCAGTACTTC
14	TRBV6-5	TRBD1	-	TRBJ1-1	CASSRDRGVTEAFF	TGTGCCAGCAGTAGGGACAGGGGTGTCACTGAAGCTTTCTTT
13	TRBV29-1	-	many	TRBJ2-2	CSVEASGTGELFF	TGCAGCGTTGAAGCGTCCGGCACCGGGGAGCTGTTTTTT
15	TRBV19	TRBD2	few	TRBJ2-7	CASSISAGEVYEQYF	TGTGCCAGTAGTATCTCGGCGGGAGAGGTGTACGAGCAGTACTTC
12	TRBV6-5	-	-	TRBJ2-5	CASSLDGETLYF	TGTGCCAGCAGCCTAGACGGAGAGACCCTGTACTTC
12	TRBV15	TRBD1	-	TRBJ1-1	CATSADRREAFF	TGTGCCACCAGCGCGGACAGGCGTGAAGCTTTCTTT
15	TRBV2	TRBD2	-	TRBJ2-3	CASSDPGGPEGTQYF	TGTGCCAGCAGTGACCCGGGAGGGCCCGAGGGTACGCAGTATTTT
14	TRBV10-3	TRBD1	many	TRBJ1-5	CAIRPGGTGQPQHF	TGTGCCATCCGTCCAGGGGGCACCGGACAGCCCCAGCATTTT
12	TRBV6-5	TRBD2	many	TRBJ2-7	CASRPAGDEQYF	TGTGCCAGCAGACCAGCGGGGGACGAGCAGTACTTC
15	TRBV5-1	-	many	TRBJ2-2	CASGVGGKNTGELFF	TGCGCCAGCGGAGTTGGCGGCAAGAACACCGGGGAGCTGTTTTTT
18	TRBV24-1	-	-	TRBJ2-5	CATSDSSGKGLVAETQYF	TGTGCCACCAGTGATTCGTCAGGGAAGGGTCTAGTCGCAGAGACCCAGTACTTC
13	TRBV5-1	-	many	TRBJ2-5	CASSPSNRETQYF	TGCGCCAGCAGCCCAAGCAACCGGGAGACCCAGTACTTC
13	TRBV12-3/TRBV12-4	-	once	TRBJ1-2	CASSQGSRTGYTF	TGTGCCAGCAGCCAGGGATCCCGTACTGGCTACACCTTC
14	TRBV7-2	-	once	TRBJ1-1	CASSYRQGGTEAFF	TGTGCCAGCAGTTACCGGCAGGGAGGGACTGAAGCTTTCTTT
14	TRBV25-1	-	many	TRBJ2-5	CASSDRLAGETQYF	TGTGCCAGCAGTGATCGACTCGCGGGGGAGACCCAGTACTTC